This T cell receptor beta chain was sequenced in a study of PD-L1 blockade in urothelial cancer. This CDR3 spans 11 amino acids. Trimming pared 8 bases from V and 7 bases from J, leaving 12 bases between. Germline-derived CDR1 and CDR2 are SNHLY and FYNNEI. Spiked synthetic TCR analogs estimated absolute template abundance per PCR. Libraries were prepared by immunoSEQ multiplex PCR; TCRdb keeps only in-frame clonotypes and omits some of them. The sample yields about 22,000 clones, under 95% seen once. Indicated time point: peripheral blood 6 weeks after treatment start. Locally advanced or metastatic urothelial carcinoma was diagnosed in the patients. Peripheral blood mononuclear cells were collected from every patient before and during treatment, yielding between 1 and 8 samples per patient.

The clonotype was recovered from a woman aged 55-70 years with urothelial cancer. Specimen: PBMCs, collected around atezolizumab (anti-PD-L1) treatment. The chain combines TRBV2 with TRBJ2-7, with a possible D match to TRBD2 (7 bases). Here the CDR3 DNA reads TGTGCCAGCGGGGGGGCCGGGGAGCAGTACTTC. Translated, it gives CASGGAGEQYF.